These 7 T cell receptor beta chains were sequenced from one sample in a study of low-dose radiotherapy and immunotherapy resistance in tumors. Indicated time point: before trial treatment. Alpha- and beta-chain coverage of first-strand cDNA came from TRAV- and TRBV-specific primers. Using a constant-region primer together with a V-primer adapter, TCRs were subjected to around 20 PCR cycles of amplification. One entry per CDR3 protein results from TCRdb running MiXCR on the reads. The sample has about 39,000 distinct CDR3 sequences; 31% are singletons. Material: PBMCs, obtained before treatment. The source of these receptors is a male donor with gallbladder cancer.

This rearrangement joins TRBV5-1 to TRBJ1-2; TRBD1 matches at 9 bases. Germline V gives CDR1 SGHRS, CDR2 YFSETQ. The CDR3 has 15 residues. The trim removed 6 bases at V and 0 bases at J, leaving 6 bases unmatched. The CDR3 sequence: CASKQGALANYGYTF. The CDR3 region has the DNA TGCGCCAGCAAACAGGGGGCCCTAGCTAACTATGGCTACACCTTC.

This chain joins TRBV28 and TRBJ2-1, with TRBD2 matching 15 bases. V shed 4 bases, J shed 3 bases, and the junction held 10 bases outside the gene matches. Per the germline V gene, CDR1 is MDHEN and CDR2 is SYDVKM. The CDR3 contains 19 residues. The CDR3 coding sequence is TGTGCCAGCAGTTCCCCGGGACTAGCGGGAGGCCTAAACTACAATGAGCAGTTCTTC. Residues: CASSSPGLAGGLNYNEQFF.

The genes are TRBV29-1 and TRBJ2-1; the D is unclear. The ends were cut back, 0 bases at V and 7 bases at J, with 10 bases in the middle. Germline V CDR1 and CDR2: SQVTM, ANQGSEA. CDR3 length: 13 residues. The CDR3 here is CSVEDLRVNEQFF. The CDR3 DNA follows: TGCAGCGTTGAAGATCTGCGAGTTAATGAGCAGTTCTTC.

Worth noting for this clonotype: This likely traces to a read error, being one base from a far larger clone. The chain carries TRBV13 and TRBJ2-2; D perhaps matches TRBD2 (5 bases). The CDR3 consists of 13 residues. Germline CDR1 and CDR2: PRHDT and FYEKMQ (reference sequence). CDR3: CVSSLEGTGELFF. DNA of the CDR3: TGTGTCAGCAGCTTAGAGGGCACCGGGGAGCTGTTTTTT.

J is TRBJ2-7 and V is TRBV15; D unclear. V shed 4 bases and J shed 5 bases, with 12 bases lying between them. The CDR3 length is 13 residues. Germline V gene lookup returns CDR1 LNHNV and CDR2 YYDKDF (reference sequence). Here the CDR3 reads CATSTRLGNEQYF. As DNA, the CDR3 is TGTGCCACCAGCACCCGTTTAGGAAACGAGCAGTACTTC.

The V gene is TRBV30, the J gene TRBJ2-5; 9 bases are a match to TRBD1. From germline, CDR1 is GTSNPN and CDR2 SVGIG (reference sequence). CDR3 length: 14 amino acids. Trimming cost V 0 bases and J 5 bases; bases outside gene matches: 4. CDR3 DNA: TGTGCCTGGAGTGTACAGGGGGCTGGTGAGACCCAGTACTTC. It translates to CAWSVQGAGETQYF.

A note on this clonotype: A far larger clone is off by one base, so a read error is likely. The gene calls are TRBV6-2 or TRBV6-3 and TRBJ2-5, with 9 bases lining up with TRBD1. With V trimmed by 4 bases and J by 11 bases, 17 bases remained unmatched. Germline V gene sequence: CDR1 MNHEY, CDR2 SVGEGT. The CDR3 is 16 residues long. CDR3 protein: CASSSLRDRVSNEQYF. CDR3 coding DNA: TGTGCCAGCAGTTCCCTCAGGGACAGGGTGTCCAATGAGCAGTACTTC.